This entry lists 9 T cell receptor beta chains sequenced from one sample in a study of OX40 agonist ivuxolimab in advanced cancers. TCRdb's table, derived via immunoSEQ multiplex PCR, lists solely in-frame clones and lacks some. The sample records 55,000 to 80,000 clones, 80% to 90% being singletons. The sequencing used CD4+ or CD8+ T cells sorted from blood, collected in a trial of the OX40 agonist ivuxolimab. The receptors derive from an adult with an advanced solid tumor such as melanoma, head and neck, liver or kidney cancer.

The rearrangement uses TRBV7-6 and TRBJ1-1; 9 bases agree with TRBD1. This CDR3 region has 17 residues. Germline-derived CDR1 and CDR2 are SGHVS and FNYEAQ. V shed 5 bases, J shed 2 bases, and the junction held 12 bases outside the gene matches. CDR3 sequence (DNA): TGTGCCAGCAGCCTCCGGACCGGGACAGGGCAAAACACTGAAGCTTTCTTT. Translated, it gives CASSLRTGTGQNTEAFF.

This chain links TRBV27 with TRBJ2-7; 7 positions match TRBD2. Germline assignment: CDR1 MNHEY and CDR2 SMNVEV (reference sequence). CDR3 length: 14 amino acids. V was clipped by 6 bases and J by 5 bases; unmatched bases: 10. CDR3 region: CASSPAGRYDEQYF. CDR3 sequence (DNA): TGTGCCAGCAGCCCGGCCGGGAGGTACGACGAGCAGTACTTC.

The V and J genes are TRBV11-3 and TRBJ2-2; D unresolved. Germline-derived CDR1 and CDR2 are SGHNT and YENEEA. V was trimmed by 2 bases and J by 3 bases, leaving 13 bases between them. The CDR3 spans 16 residues. This chain's CDR3 is CASSLFSTPDTGELFF. As DNA, the CDR3 is TGTGCCAGCAGCTTATTCTCGACACCAGACACCGGGGAGCTGTTTTTT.

The chain links TRBV9 to TRBJ1-3; the D is unclear. V lost 0 bases and J 4 bases, leaving 20 bases between the germline ends. CDR3 length: 18 amino acids. Germline V gene lookup returns CDR1 SGDLS and CDR2 YYNGEE. CDR3 nucleotide sequence: TGTGCCAGCAGCGTAGCGGATACGGCCGCCTTAGGGGGAAACACCATATATTTT. It yields the protein CASSVADTAALGGNTIYF.

The chain carries TRBV5-5 and TRBJ1-5, with 8 bases that match TRBD1. Germline CDR1 is SGHKS and CDR2 is YYEKEE (reference sequence). This CDR3 has 14 residues. The junction had 3 bases not matched to a gene; V was cut back by 5 bases and J by 2 bases. CDR3 sequence reads: CASRETGGNQPQHF. The CDR3 DNA follows: TGTGCCAGCAGGGAGACAGGGGGCAATCAGCCCCAGCATTTT. The variable domain in full, with the rest retrieved from reference TRBV5-5 and TRBJ1-5, is DAGVTQSPTHLIKTRGQQVTLRCSPISGHKSVSWYQQVLGQGPQFIFQYYEKEERGRGNFPDRFSARQFPNYSSELNVNALLLGDSALYLCASRETGGNQPQHFGDGTRLSIL.

Only a few counts were recorded for this clone. This chain connects TRBV11-2 to TRBJ2-4; the D gene is possibly TRBD1 (7 bases). The CDR3 has 14 residues. V was shortened by 5 bases and J by 4 bases, with 12 bases between the two germline ends. Germline V gene sequence: CDR1 SGHAT, CDR2 FQNNGV. The CDR3 sequence is CASSVRGAKNIQYF. As DNA, the CDR3 is TGTGCCAGCAGCGTCAGGGGGGCGAAAAACATTCAGTACTTC.

The chain recombines TRBV5-1 with TRBJ1-2; D remains ambiguous. Per the germline V gene, CDR1 is SGHRS and CDR2 is YFSETQ. This CDR3 spans 14 amino acids. V was clipped by 2 bases and J by 0 bases, with 8 bases between them. For the CDR3, the DNA is TGCGCCAGCAGCTTTAAGGAGCCTAACTATGGCTACACCTTC. This sequence encodes CASSFKEPNYGYTF.

The V gene is TRBV19, the J gene TRBJ1-1; no clear D gene. The length of the CDR3 is 13 residues. V was trimmed by 7 bases and J by 0 bases, leaving 9 bases between them. Germline CDR1 and CDR2: LNHDA and SQIVND (reference sequence). The CDR3 region is CASMKRMNTEAFF. The CDR3 bases are TGTGCCAGTATGAAGCGCATGAACACTGAAGCTTTCTTT.

This chain joins TRBV29-1 and TRBJ2-7, with unresolved D. V was shortened by 4 bases and J by 2 bases, with 9 bases between the two germline ends. This CDR3 is 12 amino acids long. Germline-derived CDR1 and CDR2 are SQVTM and ANQGSEA. In DNA form, the CDR3 reads TGCAGCGTTGTCGCCAGCACCTACGAGCAGTACTTC. Protein product: CSVVASTYEQYF.